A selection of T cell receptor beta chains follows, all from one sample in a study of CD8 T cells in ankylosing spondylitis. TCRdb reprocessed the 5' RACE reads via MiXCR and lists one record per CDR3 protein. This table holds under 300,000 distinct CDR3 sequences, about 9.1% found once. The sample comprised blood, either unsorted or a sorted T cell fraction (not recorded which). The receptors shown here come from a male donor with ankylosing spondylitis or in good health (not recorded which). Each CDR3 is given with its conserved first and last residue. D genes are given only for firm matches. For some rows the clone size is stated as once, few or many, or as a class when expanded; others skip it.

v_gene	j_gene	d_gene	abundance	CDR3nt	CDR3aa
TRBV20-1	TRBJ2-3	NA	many	TGCAGTCCCCGAGGGGCCCTCACAGATACGCAGTATTTT	CSPRGALTDTQYF
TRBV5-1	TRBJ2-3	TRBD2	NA	TGCGCCAGCAGTTCCGCACTAGCGGGAGGAACAGATACGCAGTATTTT	CASSSALAGGTDTQYF
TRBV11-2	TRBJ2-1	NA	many	TGTGCCAGCAGCCCCGGGACTTACAATGAGCAGTTCTTC	CASSPGTYNEQFF
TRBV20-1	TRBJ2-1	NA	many	TGCAGTGCTAGAGATCTCCCTACTGAGCAGTTCTTC	CSARDLPTEQFF
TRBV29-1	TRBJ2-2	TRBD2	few	TGCAGCGTCCGGACTAGCGGGAGAGCGAACACCGGGGAGCTGTTTTTT	CSVRTSGRANTGELFF
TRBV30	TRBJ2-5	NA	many	TGTGCCTGGAGTGTATTTGAGTTGGAGACCCAGTACTTC	CAWSVFELETQYF
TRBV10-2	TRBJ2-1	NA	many	TGCGCCAGCAGTGAGTCCAGCGGGCCATACAATGAGCAGTTCTTC	CASSESSGPYNEQFF
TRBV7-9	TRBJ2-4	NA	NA	TGTGCCAGCAGCCTCCATCAGGGGACCAAAAACATTCAGTACTTC	CASSLHQGTKNIQYF
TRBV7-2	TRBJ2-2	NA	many	TGTGCCAGCAGCTTTGGGCCATCAGGTGCGGCCGGGGAGCTGTTTTTT	CASSFGPSGAAGELFF
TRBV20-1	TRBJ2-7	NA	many	TGCAGTGCTAGCGAGGGTACCTACGAGCAGTACTTC	CSASEGTYEQYF
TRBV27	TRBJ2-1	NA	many	TGTGCCAGCAGTCCGAAGCAGGGTCGCTCCTACAATGAGCAGTTCTTC	CASSPKQGRSYNEQFF
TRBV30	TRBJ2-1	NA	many	TGTGCCTGGGACGCCGGGAGTGGGCTTTACAATGAGCAGTTCTTC	CAWDAGSGLYNEQFF
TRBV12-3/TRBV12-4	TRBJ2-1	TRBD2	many	TGTGCCAGCAGCCTAGCGGGGGGACTTCTATCCTACAATGAGCAGTTCTTC	CASSLAGGLLSYNEQFF
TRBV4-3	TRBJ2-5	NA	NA	TGCGCCAGCAGCCCCAGCAGGCAGGGTTCAGAGACCCAGTACTTC	CASSPSRQGSETQYF
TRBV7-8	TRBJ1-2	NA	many	TGTGCCAGCAGCTTAGGGATGGAGTATGGCTACACCTTC	CASSLGMEYGYTF
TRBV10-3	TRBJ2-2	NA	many	TGTGCCATCAGTGACGCGGGAAGCCTGGCCGGGGAGCTGTTTTTT	CAISDAGSLAGELFF
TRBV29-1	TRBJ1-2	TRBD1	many	TGCAGCGGATCGACAGGGGTTAGTGGCTACACCTTC	CSGSTGVSGYTF
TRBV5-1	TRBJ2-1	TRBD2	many	TGCGCCAGCAGCTGGAGCGGGACCAATGAGCAGTTCTTC	CASSWSGTNEQFF
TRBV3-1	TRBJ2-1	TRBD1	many	TGTGCCAGCAGCCAAGAGATAAGTATAGGACAGGGGAAATACAATGAGCAGTTCTTC	CASSQEISIGQGKYNEQFF
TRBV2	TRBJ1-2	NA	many	TGTGCCAGCAGTCAGGGCCCTAACTATGGCTACACCTTC	CASSQGPNYGYTF
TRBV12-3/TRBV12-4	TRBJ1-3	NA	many	TGTGCCAGCAGTCACCGGGGTTCTACAGTATTCTCTGGAAACACCATATATTTT	CASSHRGSTVFSGNTIYF
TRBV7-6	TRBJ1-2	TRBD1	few	TGTGCCAGCAGCCCAACTCCGGACAGGGGGCTAGGCTACACCTTC	CASSPTPDRGLGYTF
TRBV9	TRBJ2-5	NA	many	TGTGCCAGCAGACCGGACGGGGAAGAGACCCAGTACTTC	CASRPDGEETQYF
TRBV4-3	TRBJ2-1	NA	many	TGCGCCAGCAGCCAAGGACACGCCGTTGAGCAGTTCTTC	CASSQGHAVEQFF
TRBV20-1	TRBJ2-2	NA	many	TGCAGTGCTGCGACCCGCAACACCGGGGAGCTGTTTTTT	CSAATRNTGELFF
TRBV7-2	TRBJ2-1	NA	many	TGTGCCAGCAGCTTAATCAACACTTACTACAATGAGCAGTTCTTC	CASSLINTYYNEQFF
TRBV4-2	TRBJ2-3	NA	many	TGTGCCAGCAGCCAAGATAAGAGGCCAGATACGCAGTATTTT	CASSQDKRPDTQYF